This passage covers 10 T cell receptor beta chains from one sample sequenced in a study of siplizumab effects on memory and regulatory T cells. Measured with immunoSEQ multiplex PCR; TCRdb has only the in-frame clones, and not every one. The table records around 83,000 clones, approximately 90% of them present only once. The source material was CD4+ T cells sorted from blood. The receptors were gathered from a human donor in good health.

The V call is TRBV6-7, the J call TRBJ1-2; D uncertain. TRBV6-7 belongs to the ORF category, with a function that is uncertain. V dropped 6 bases and J dropped 1 base, with 15 bases sitting between them. This CDR3 contains 15 residues. The CDR3 loop is CASRRVREDNYGYTF. CDR3 DNA: TGTGCCAGCAGGAGAGTGCGGGAAGATAACTATGGCTACACCTTC.

This chain connects TRBV9 to TRBJ2-1; the match to TRBD2 covers 12 bases. Germline CDR1 is SGDLS and CDR2 is YYNGEE. CDR3 size: 16 residues. Germline trimming cut 0 bases from V and 2 bases from J; bases unmatched to any gene: 0. CDR3 DNA: TGTGCCAGCAGCGTAGGACTAGCGGGGGCCTACAATGAGCAGTTCTTC. Translation: CASSVGLAGAYNEQFF.

The chain employs TRBV11-3 and TRBJ2-3; D is unclear. CDR3 length: 13 residues. V was trimmed by 3 bases and J by 1 base, leaving 5 bases between them. Germline values: CDR1 SGHNT, CDR2 YENEEA. As DNA, the CDR3 is TGTGCCAGCAGCTTCTCCGGCACAGATACGCAGTATTTT. It codes for CASSFSGTDTQYF.

This chain uses TRBV4-2 with TRBJ2-2; D remains ambiguous. The CDR3 contains 13 residues. Germline V gene lookup returns CDR1 LGHNA and CDR2 YNFKEQ. The V gene lost 1 base and the J gene lost 8 bases, with 8 bases spanning the gap. The CDR3 reads CASSQVGRGELFF. CDR3 bases: TGTGCCAGCAGCCAAGTGGGCCGGGGGGAGCTGTTTTTT.

V is TRBV28 and J is TRBJ1-3; D is uncertain. In germline, CDR1 is MDHEN, CDR2 SYDVKM. The CDR3 contains 14 residues. V gave up 2 bases and J gave up 0 bases, with 5 bases separating them. CDR3: CASSLQPSGNTIYF. CDR3 in DNA: TGTGCCAGCAGTTTACAGCCCTCTGGAAACACCATATATTTT.

This clone showed up just a few times. The V and J genes are TRBV19 and TRBJ2-5, with unresolved D. Germline CDR1 LNHDA, CDR2 SQIVND (reference sequence). V lost 5 bases and J 0 bases, leaving 13 bases between the germline ends. This CDR3 is built from 15 residues. The CDR3 coding sequence is TGTGCCAGTAGTGCCACCGCGAGAGACCAAGAGACCCAGTACTTC. Protein sequence: CASSATARDQETQYF.

This chain uses TRBV28 with TRBJ2-4; 7 bases agree with TRBD1. CDR1 and CDR2 (germline): MDHEN, SYDVKM. V dropped 5 bases and J dropped 2; count of bases not matched to a gene: 12. The CDR3 covers 17 residues. The CDR3 here is CASSPLTGDSSKNIQYF. The CDR3 bases are TGTGCCAGCAGTCCCCTTACCGGGGACAGTTCCAAAAACATTCAGTACTTC.

V gene TRBV7-9 combines with J gene TRBJ2-3; a weak D match, TRBD2 (6 bases). V lost 2 bases, J lost 1 base, and 19 bases lay in between. Germline V lookup: CDR1 SEHNR, CDR2 FQNEAQ (reference sequence). The CDR3 length is 18 residues. The CDR3 spells CASSLIPRQRAGTDTQYF. The CDR3 nucleotides read TGTGCCAGCAGCTTAATCCCCCGGCAGCGGGCGGGCACAGATACGCAGTATTTT.

This clone was seen only a few times. The CDR3 sequence is CASNDRQGLNSPLHF. CDR3 nucleotides: TGTGCCAGTAACGACCGACAGGGCCTAAATTCACCCCTCCACTTT. The rearrangement links TRBV19 to TRBJ1-6, with 7 bases matching TRBD1. The CDR3 totals 15 residues. The germline V gene has CDR1 LNHDA and CDR2 SQIVND (reference sequence). V shed 7 bases and J 7 bases; nucleotides not matched to a gene: 10.

In DNA form, the CDR3 reads TGTGCCAGCAGCCCATCTCGAGGACTAGCGGGAGGGTACACAGATACGCAGTATTTT. Its translation is CASSPSRGLAGGYTDTQYF. The chain employs TRBV7-3 and TRBJ2-3; 15 positions match TRBD2. The germline V gene encodes CDR1 SGHTA and CDR2 FQGTGA. V lost 5 bases and J lost 2; bases outside the gene matches: 11. The CDR3 extends over 19 amino acids.